The 32 T cell receptor beta chains below were found in one sample sequenced in a study of T-cell reconstitution after alpha-beta-depleted transplantation in children. The library targeted TCRbeta and was prepared with unique molecular identifiers. TCRdb recomputed calls from the PCR reads with MiXCR, one row per CDR3 protein. The sample has approximately 350,000 distinct CDR3 sequences, roughly 16% seen once. The source material was PBMCs, mostly from graft donor cells, sampled 360 days after TCRalphabeta/CD19-depleted stem cell transplant. Every receptor here comes from a male patient aged 2 to 10 who had a stem cell transplant for acute lymphoblastic leukemia, so the T cells may come from the graft donor.

This clonotype showed up just a few times. The chain couples TRBV12-3 or TRBV12-4 to TRBJ1-2; the D is unclear. The CDR3 is 12 amino acids. Trimming pared 7 bases from V and 4 bases from J, leaving 10 bases between. The CDR3 DNA reads TGTGCCAGCACCCGCGAGAGCTATGGCTACACCTTC. Residues: CASTRESYGYTF.

This chain connects TRBV18 to TRBJ2-3; TRBD1 aligns across 9 bases. The CDR3 is 15 residues long. CDR1 and CDR2 (germline): KGHSH, LQKENI. Unmatched junction bases numbered 8, after V lost 0 bases and J lost 10 bases. CDR3 nucleotide sequence: TGTGCCAGCTCACCACCGAAAGGACAGGGGACGGCGCAGTATTTT. It encodes CASSPPKGQGTAQYF.

This clonotype has more than one count but fewer than ten. This chain uses TRBV24-1 with TRBJ2-2; D not certain. V was shortened by 4 bases and J by 4 bases, with 12 bases between the two germline ends. There are 15 residues in the CDR3. CDR1 is KGHDR and CDR2 is SFDVKD in the germline V gene. This chain's CDR3 is CATSETSEGTGELFF. CDR3 nucleotides: TGTGCCACCAGTGAGACATCGGAAGGCACCGGGGAGCTGTTTTTT.

The chain employs TRBV20-1 and TRBJ1-5, with 11 positions matching TRBD1. V lost 4 bases, J lost 6 bases, and 5 bases stayed unmatched. From germline, CDR1 is DFQATT and CDR2 SNEGSKA (reference sequence). This CDR3 has 14 amino acids. The CDR3 nucleotides are TGCAGTGCTACCCTGGGACAGGGGGTTCAGCCCCAGCATTTT. Translating gives CSATLGQGVQPQHF.

CDR3 in amino acids: CASSLGAMNTGELFF. CDR3 nucleotides: TGTGCCAGCAGCCTCGGCGCCATGAACACCGGGGAGCTGTTTTTT. The chain joins TRBV11-2 to TRBJ2-2; no firm D call. The V gene lost 5 bases and the J gene lost 1 base, with 11 bases spanning the gap. Looked up from germline, CDR1 is SGHAT and CDR2 is FQNNGV. CDR3 size: 15 residues.

The chain has TRBV20-1 and TRBJ2-5; no definite D call. CDR3 length equals 14 residues. CDR1 is DFQATT, CDR2 SNEGSKA, per germline (reference sequence). V lost 0 bases to trimming and J lost 5 bases, with 13 bases between them. The DNA of the CDR3 is TGCAGTGCTAGAGATCCGGGTGAGCAGGAGACCCAGTACTTC. This gives the protein CSARDPGEQETQYF.

This clonotype has at least ten counts. V is TRBV12-3 or TRBV12-4 and J is TRBJ2-5; D perhaps matches TRBD1 (6 bases). The V gene lost 6 bases and the J gene lost 5 bases, with 10 bases spanning the gap. CDR3 size: 12 residues. CDR3 protein: CASSFRGETQYF. The CDR3 nucleotides are TGTGCCAGCAGCTTTAGGGGGGAGACCCAGTACTTC.

J is TRBJ1-1 and V is TRBV29-1; D is undetermined. Trimming left V 5 bases short and J 7 bases short, with 8 bases between. CDR3 length equals 10 residues. CDR1 is SQVTM and CDR2 is ANQGSEA in the germline V gene. CDR3: CSVRVLEAFF. Here the CDR3 DNA reads TGCAGCGTTCGGGTCCTTGAAGCTTTCTTT.

The chain joins TRBV18 to TRBJ2-7; D remains unclear. Germline lookup yields CDR1 KGHSH and CDR2 LQKENI. The CDR3 is 13 amino acids. V was trimmed by 0 bases and J by 7 bases, leaving 10 bases between them. The CDR3: CASSPPALLEQYF. The CDR3 region has the DNA TGTGCCAGCTCACCACCTGCTCTCTTAGAGCAGTACTTC. The whole variable domain, remainder taken from reference TRBV18 and TRBJ2-7, is NAGVMQNPRHLVRRRGQEARLRCSPMKGHSHVYWYRQLPEEGLKFMVYLQKENIIDESGMPKERFSAEFPKEGPSILRIQQVVRGDSAAYFCASSPPALLEQYFGPGTRLTVT.

This clonotype was seen ten or more times. The chain couples TRBV28 to TRBJ2-4; 11 positions agree with TRBD2. V was pared by 2 bases and J by 6 bases, with 9 bases of the junction left unmatched. Germline values: CDR1 MDHEN, CDR2 SYDVKM. The CDR3 has 17 residues. This CDR3 is CASSLRPGLAERNIQYF. Written as DNA, the CDR3 is TGTGCCAGCAGTTTAAGGCCGGGACTAGCGGAGAGAAACATTCAGTACTTC.

This clonotype has ten or more counts. The chain couples TRBV6-2 or TRBV6-3 to TRBJ2-5, with D unresolved. This CDR3 comprises 14 residues. Germline loops: CDR1 MNHEY, CDR2 SVGEGT. Trimming took off 2 bases at V and 5 bases at J, with 12 bases between the two ends. CDR3 coding DNA: TGTGCCAGCAGTTACCCTGGAACGGTTGAGACCCAGTACTTC. Translation gives CASSYPGTVETQYF.

This clonotype occurred many times. The V call is TRBV19, the J call TRBJ2-1, with TRBD2 matching 8 bases. There are 15 residues in the CDR3. The germline CDR1 and CDR2 sequences are LNHDA and SQIVND (reference sequence). V lost 3 bases, J lost 4 bases, and 5 bases stayed unmatched. The CDR3 here is CASSIRAGAYNEQFF. The CDR3 DNA sequence: TGTGCCAGTAGTATCCGAGCGGGAGCGTACAATGAGCAGTTCTTC.

The sample holds a few counts of this clonotype. The chain employs TRBV15 and TRBJ2-2, with 10 positions matching TRBD1. This CDR3 has 15 amino acids. The V segment lost 3 bases and the J segment 6 bases; nucleotides outside the gene matches: 4. Germline-derived CDR1 and CDR2 are LNHNV and YYDKDF (reference sequence). The CDR3 bases are TGTGCCACCAGCAGTGGGGGACAGGGGTCCGGGGAGCTGTTTTTT. The encoded protein is CATSSGGQGSGELFF.

This clonotype occurred a few times. The chain recombines TRBV12-3 or TRBV12-4 with TRBJ2-7; TRBD1 aligns across 9 bases. Trimming cost V 6 bases and J 6 bases; bases outside gene matches: 6. The CDR3 is 13 residues long. For the CDR3, the DNA is TGTGCCAGCAGCCGGGACAGGGTTAGCGAGCAGTACTTC. Amino acids: CASSRDRVSEQYF.

This clonotype was detected ten times or more. The CDR3 DNA reads as TGCGCCAGCAGCTTGTCGGGTGAATATGGCTACACCTTC. It codes for CASSLSGEYGYTF. The V call is TRBV5-1, the J call TRBJ1-2; D is ambiguous. V lost 1 base to trimming and J lost 5 bases, with 9 bases between them. Germline V lookup: CDR1 SGHRS, CDR2 YFSETQ. This CDR3 is built from 13 residues.

This clonotype was seen repeatedly, ten times or more. J is TRBJ1-4 and V is TRBV12-3 or TRBV12-4; tentative D call: TRBD1 (5 bases). V lost 7 bases and J lost 5, with 17 bases in between. CDR3 length equals 15 residues. The CDR3 region has the DNA TGTGCCAGCACTTCGGGGCGGCTCCTCAATGAAAAACTGTTTTTT. Amino acids: CASTSGRLLNEKLFF.

A few counts support this clonotype. J is TRBJ2-3 and V is TRBV12-3 or TRBV12-4; D is perhaps TRBD1 or TRBD2 (5 bases each). CDR3 length: 17 amino acids. The V gene lost 1 base and the J gene lost 2 bases, with 16 bases spanning the gap. The CDR3 here is CASSLDPGPSPTDTQYF. CDR3 DNA sequence: TGTGCCAGCAGTTTAGACCCGGGGCCAAGCCCCACAGATACGCAGTATTTT.

This clonotype was counted ten times or more. The chain carries TRBV14 and TRBJ2-7; TRBD2 aligns across 7 bases. V dropped 4 bases and J dropped 2; count of bases not matched to a gene: 2. The germline V gene has CDR1 SGHDN and CDR2 FVKESK. This CDR3 is 13 amino acids long. CDR3 residues: CASSRGRAYEQYF. The CDR3 region has the DNA TGTGCCAGCAGCCGGGGGAGGGCCTACGAGCAGTACTTC.

This clonotype showed up just a few times. The genes are TRBV7-8 and TRBJ2-5, with TRBD1 matching over 8 bases. V shed 5 bases, J shed 10 bases, and the junction held 15 bases outside the gene matches. CDR1 is SGHVS and CDR2 is FQNEAQ in the germline V gene. The CDR3 consists of 15 residues. Here the CDR3 reads CASSQYRGAIQGQYF. In nucleotides, the CDR3 is TGTGCCAGCAGCCAGTACAGGGGGGCGATACAGGGCCAGTACTTC.

This clonotype has only a few counts. The chain employs TRBV20-1 and TRBJ2-1, with 11 bases fitting TRBD2. Germline CDR1 DFQATT, CDR2 SNEGSKA (reference sequence). J lost 2 bases, V lost 6 bases, and 6 bases had no gene match. The length of the CDR3 is 15 residues. In DNA form, the CDR3 reads TGCAGTGCCCCCATTAGCGGGAGGGCCTACAATGAGCAGTTCTTC. It codes for CSAPISGRAYNEQFF.

Ten or more counts support this clonotype. This chain connects TRBV9 to TRBJ2-5, with D perhaps TRBD1 (6 bases). Trimming left V 0 bases short and J 0 bases short, with 9 bases between. Germline V gene sequence: CDR1 SGDLS, CDR2 YYNGEE. This CDR3 has 15 residues. In nucleotides, the CDR3 is TGTGCCAGCAGCGTAGGCCGGGACAACCAAGAGACCCAGTACTTC. Its translation is CASSVGRDNQETQYF.

This clonotype was seen a handful of times. The V gene is TRBV21-1, the J gene TRBJ2-1; the table's D call, TRBD1, was not checked against the DNA. TRBV21-1 is a pseudogene. CDR3 length: 18 amino acids. The CDR3 nucleotides read TGTGCCAGCAGCAAGGACCTACGCAGGGGGCAGGGATACAATGAGCAGTTCTTC. Amino acid sequence: CASSKDLRRGQGYNEQFF.

This clonotype was picked up a small number of times. This chain connects TRBV21-1 to TRBJ1-5. TRBV21-1 is reported as a pseudogene. This CDR3 spans 16 amino acids. CDR3 loop: CASSNLTPGLDQPQHF. The CDR3 DNA reads TGTGCCAGCAGCAACCTAACCCCGGGACTTGATCAGCCCCAGCATTTT.

This clonotype was detected only a few times. The chain joins TRBV6-1 to TRBJ2-1; no clear D gene. The length of the CDR3 is 13 residues. Germline-derived CDR1 and CDR2 are MNHNS and SASEGT. V was pared by 4 bases and J by 5 bases, with 9 bases between. The CDR3 loop is CASSGSINNEQFF. The CDR3 DNA is TGTGCCAGCAGTGGAAGTATCAACAATGAGCAGTTCTTC.

The chain couples TRBV28 to TRBJ2-5, with D perhaps TRBD1 (5 bases). CDR3 length: 14 amino acids. Trimming took off 3 bases at V and 2 bases at J, with 10 bases between the two ends. The germline V gene encodes CDR1 MDHEN and CDR2 SYDVKM. The chain's CDR3 is CASSLDIPQETQYF. CDR3 coding DNA: TGTGCCAGCAGTTTGGACATCCCACAAGAGACCCAGTACTTC.

This clonotype was detected only a few times. This rearrangement joins TRBV29-1 to TRBJ2-7; D gene ambiguous. Germline CDR1 is SQVTM and CDR2 is ANQGSEA. V lost 3 bases to trimming and J lost 4 bases, with 10 bases between them. The CDR3 sequence is 12 residues long. The CDR3 region has the DNA TGCAGCGTTGATAAGGGTAGTTACGAGCAGTACTTC. Translation: CSVDKGSYEQYF.

The CDR3 DNA is TGTGCCAGCAGTTTCGTACAGGGAGGCACTGAAGCTTTCTTT. Protein sequence: CASSFVQGGTEAFF. The V gene is TRBV27, the J gene TRBJ1-1, with TRBD1 as a possible D gene (6 bases). The CDR3 is 14 residues long. V lost 3 bases and J lost 4, with 12 bases in between. Germline lookup yields CDR1 MNHEY and CDR2 SMNVEV (reference sequence).

V gene TRBV28 combines with J gene TRBJ2-5, with TRBD2 identical over 10 bases. Per germline, CDR1 MDHEN and CDR2 SYDVKM. The trim removed 6 bases at V and 0 bases at J, leaving 10 bases unmatched. There are 17 residues in the CDR3. The CDR3: CASRRPSGSGYQETQYF. In DNA, the CDR3 is TGTGCCAGCAGAAGGCCTAGCGGGAGTGGGTACCAAGAGACCCAGTACTTC. The full variable domain, completed using reference TRBV28 and TRBJ2-5, is DVKVTQSSRYLVKRTGEKVFLECVQDMDHENMFWYRQDPGLGLRLIYFSYDVKMKEKGDIPEGYSVSREKKERFSLILESASTNQTSMYLCASRRPSGSGYQETQYFGPGTRLLVL.

The CDR3 DNA reads TGTGCCAGCAGCTTAAATCAGGGGGGGACCCAGTACTTC. This sequence encodes CASSLNQGGTQYF. This chain connects TRBV7-3 to TRBJ2-5; a weak D match, TRBD1 (7 bases). Between the trimmed V and J ends, which lost 1 base and 7 bases, there was a span of 10 bases. The CDR3 contains 13 residues. In germline, CDR1 is SGHTA, CDR2 FQGTGA. The whole variable domain, filled in from reference TRBV7-3 and TRBJ2-5, reads GAGVSQTPSNKVTEKGKYVELRCDPISGHTALYWYRQSLGQGPEFLIYFQGTGAADDSGLPNDRFFAVRPEGSVSTLKIQRTERGDSAVYLCASSLNQGGTQYFGPGTRLLVL.

This clonotype has just a few counts. V gene TRBV28 combines with J gene TRBJ2-6; TRBD1 or TRBD2 may be the D gene (5 bases each). V lost 6 bases and J 1 base, leaving 16 bases between the germline ends. Germline V gene lookup returns CDR1 MDHEN and CDR2 SYDVKM. The CDR3 contains 17 residues. CDR3 residues: CASRGRGAGSGANVLTF. As DNA, the CDR3 is TGTGCCAGCAGGGGAAGGGGCGCGGGTTCTGGGGCCAACGTCCTGACTTTC.

The V gene is TRBV7-8, the J gene TRBJ2-7; D is possibly TRBD1 (6 bases). Germline assignment: CDR1 SGHVS and CDR2 FQNEAQ. The germline V and J ends were trimmed by 5 bases and 1 base, with 12 bases remaining between them. The CDR3 covers 14 residues. The chain's CDR3 is CASSQGTDSYEQYF. The CDR3 DNA sequence: TGTGCCAGCAGCCAGGGGACGGATTCCTACGAGCAGTACTTC. The full variable domain, in which reference TRBV7-8 and TRBJ2-7 provide the parts outside the CDR3, is GAGVSQSPRYKVAKRGQDVALRCDPISGHVSLFWYQQALGQGPEFLTYFQNEAQLDKSGLPSDRFFAERPEGSVSTLKIQRTQQEDSAVYLCASSQGTDSYEQYFGPGTRLTVT.

This clonotype was counted between two and nine times. This rearrangement joins TRBV5-1 to TRBJ2-7, with D tentatively TRBD2 (6 bases). The CDR3 covers 14 residues. The germline V gene has CDR1 SGHRS and CDR2 YFSETQ. V was clipped by 1 base and J by 5 bases, with 13 bases between them. The CDR3 region is CASSLRRGGHEQYF. The CDR3 nucleotides are TGCGCCAGCAGCTTGAGGCGGGGTGGCCACGAGCAGTACTTC. Full variable domain (remainder filled in from reference TRBV5-1 and TRBJ2-7): KAGVTQTPRYLIKTRGQQVTLSCSPISGHRSVSWYQQTPGQGLQFLFEYFSETQRNKGNFPGRFSGRQFSNSRSEMNVSTLELGDSALYLCASSLRRGGHEQYFGPGTRLTVT.